This T cell receptor (beta chain) was recorded in a study of blood T cell repertoires in COVID-19. Study background: The origin of the acute and convalescent COVID-19 samples was the United States, Italy and Spain.

Germline assignment: CDR1 PRHDT and CDR2 FYEKMQ (reference sequence). This CDR3 comprises 20 residues. V shed 5 bases and J 0 bases; nucleotides not matched to a gene: 16. Authors' processing steps: Counts of nucleated cells, estimated from reference gene primer amplification, were obtained. Using immunoSEQ multiplex PCR, the repertoire was profiled, and TCRdb retains in-frame clones only, with some absent. V and J calls and clone size are as listed in that table; D and trimming were resolved from the DNA. The table includes 200,000 to 250,000 clones, 85% to 90% detected once. The receptor was derived from a man aged 25-40 years with COVID-19, enrolled during active disease. This chain connects TRBV13 to TRBJ2-1; 10 bases line up with TRBD2. Sequencing was performed on peripheral blood. As DNA, the CDR3 is TGTGCCAGCAGCATGATAGCGGGGGGCCCTCTGACTGGCTCCTACAATGAGCAGTTCTTC. Its protein is CASSMIAGGPLTGSYNEQFF. Variable domain in full (rest from reference TRBV13 and TRBJ2-1): AAGVIQSPRHLIKEKRETATLKCYPIPRHDTVYWYQQGPGQDPQFLISFYEKMQSDKGSIPDRFSAQQFSDYHSELNMSSLELGDSALYFCASSMIAGGPLTGSYNEQFFGPGTRLTVL.